The 18 T cell receptor beta chains below come from one sample, sequenced in a study of OX40 agonist ivuxolimab in advanced cancers. Some clones are missing from TCRdb's copy, which holds only in-frame ones; the method was immunoSEQ multiplex PCR. The sample has some 62,000 clones; around four fifths are singletons. This material consisted of CD4+ or CD8+ T cells sorted from blood, taken in a trial of the OX40 agonist ivuxolimab. The receptor set was obtained from an adult with an advanced solid tumor such as melanoma, head and neck, liver or kidney cancer.

This chain uses TRBV30 with TRBJ2-3; no reliable D call. The V and J ends lost 1 base and 4 bases respectively, with 3 bases between them. This CDR3 comprises 11 residues. Germline V gene lookup returns CDR1 GTSNPN and CDR2 SVGIG (reference sequence). CDR3 sequence (DNA): TGTGCCTGGAGTGCCGCAGATACGCAGTATTTT. Its translation is CAWSAADTQYF.

V usage is TRBV28 and J usage is TRBJ1-5; 8 bases map to TRBD1. Germline V CDR1 and CDR2: MDHEN, SYDVKM. Trimming at V came to 6 bases and at J to 2 bases, leaving 3 bases not matched to a gene. This CDR3 region has 14 residues. As DNA, the CDR3 is TGTGCCAGCAGCCTGGGACAGGGCAATCAGCCCCAGCATTTT. This gives the protein CASSLGQGNQPQHF.

This clone was seen more than once but under ten times. The gene calls are TRBV28 and TRBJ2-2; TRBD2 aligns across 11 bases. CDR3 size: 17 residues. CDR1 is MDHEN and CDR2 is SYDVKM in the germline V gene. Trimming cost V 4 bases and J 5 bases; bases outside gene matches: 9. The CDR3 reads CASSSSLAGDITGELFF. CDR3 sequence (DNA): TGTGCCAGCAGTTCATCACTAGCGGGAGATATTACCGGGGAGCTGTTTTTT.

The genes are TRBV7-2 and TRBJ2-1; maybe TRBD1 (6 bases). Per germline, CDR1 SGHTA and CDR2 FQGNSA. The CDR3 is 14 amino acids. Deletions cut 1 base from V and 6 bases from J, with 10 bases between. The CDR3, as DNA: TGTGCCAGCAGCTTAGTGGGGGCGGGCAATGAGCAGTTCTTC. Translating gives CASSLVGAGNEQFF.

This chain uses TRBV19 with TRBJ2-1; 9 bases map to TRBD1. Trimming took 4 bases from V and 5 from J; bases not matched to a gene: 6. Germline V lookup: CDR1 LNHDA, CDR2 SQIVND (reference sequence). The CDR3 contains 15 residues. The CDR3 sequence is CASSTTRDRDNEQFF. The DNA for the CDR3 is TGTGCCAGTAGTACCACCCGGGACAGGGACAATGAGCAGTTCTTC.

The CDR3 bases are TGTGCCAGCAGCTTGCGGGATGGAGCTTTCTTT. Amino acid sequence: CASSLRDGAFF. The chain carries TRBV11-2 and TRBJ1-1, with D uncertain. The V end was cut by 3 bases, the J end by 10 bases, with 9 bases between. Per germline, CDR1 SGHAT and CDR2 FQNNGV. This CDR3 is built from 11 residues.

The chain links TRBV25-1 to TRBJ1-2; TRBD1 is a possible D gene (6 bases). The V gene lost 6 bases and the J gene lost 2 bases, with 13 bases spanning the gap. The germline V gene has CDR1 MGHDK and CDR2 SYGVNS. This CDR3 spans 14 amino acids. The CDR3 spells CASSGQLLNYGYTF. The CDR3 bases are TGTGCCAGCAGCGGACAGCTCCTCAACTATGGCTACACCTTC.

This sequence joins TRBV7-9 and TRBJ2-1, with a tentative D call TRBD2 (6 bases). Trimming took 3 bases from V and 6 from J, leaving 9 bases between them. The CDR3 is 13 amino acids. Germline lookup yields CDR1 SEHNR and CDR2 FQNEAQ (reference sequence). Here the CDR3 DNA reads TGTGCCAGCAGCTTTATGGGGGGCAATGAGCAGTTCTTC. Translation: CASSFMGGNEQFF. Combining the CDR3 with reference TRBV7-9 and TRBJ2-1 gives the whole variable domain DTGVSQNPRHKITKRGQNVTFRCDPISEHNRLYWYRQTLGQGPEFLTYFQNEAQLEKSRLLSDRFSAERPKGSFSTLEIQRTEQGDSAMYLCASSFMGGNEQFFGPGTRLTVL.

V and J are TRBV7-2 and TRBJ2-7; maybe TRBD2 (6 bases). CDR3 length: 16 residues. Germline assignment: CDR1 SGHTA and CDR2 FQGNSA. Trimming left V 2 bases short and J 0 bases short, with 14 bases between. CDR3 in DNA: TGTGCCAGCAGCTTACGAGGGGCGGGATCCTCCTACGAGCAGTACTTC. This codes for CASSLRGAGSSYEQYF. The full variable domain, completed using reference TRBV7-2 and TRBJ2-7, is GAGVSQSPSNKVTEKGKDVELRCDPISGHTALYWYRQSLGQGLEFLIYFQGNSAPDKSGLPSDRFSAERTGGSVSTLTIQRTQQEDSAVYLCASSLRGAGSSYEQYFGPGTRLTVT.

V gene TRBV30 combines with J gene TRBJ1-5; no reliable D call. From germline, CDR1 is GTSNPN and CDR2 SVGIG (reference sequence). This CDR3 comprises 14 residues. Trimming cost V 0 bases and J 0 bases, with 6 bases left between them. The CDR3 loop reads CAWSVGISNQPQHF. The CDR3 DNA sequence: TGTGCCTGGAGTGTAGGGATTAGCAATCAGCCCCAGCATTTT.

V gene TRBV4-1 combines with J gene TRBJ2-7; the D gene is possibly TRBD2 (6 bases). Germline values: CDR1 MGHRA, CDR2 YSYEKL. Trimming took off 4 bases at V and 2 bases at J, with 9 bases between the two ends. The CDR3 sequence is 13 residues long. This chain's CDR3 is CASSRDSTYEQYF. The CDR3, as DNA: TGCGCCAGCAGCCGGGACTCTACCTACGAGCAGTACTTC.

There are a few counts of this clone. V is TRBV5-1 and J is TRBJ1-1; D is unresolved. This CDR3 is built from 13 residues. The V and J ends lost 0 bases and 0 bases respectively, with 3 bases between them. Germline CDR1 reads SGHRS; CDR2 reads YFSETQ. The CDR3 reads CASSLGMNTEAFF. CDR3 DNA: TGCGCCAGCAGCTTGGGTATGAACACTGAAGCTTTCTTT.

In its sample, this clone was seen once. The genes are TRBV7-9 and TRBJ1-5; TRBD1 agrees at 9 bases. The CDR3 runs 18 residues. The germline V gene encodes CDR1 SEHNR and CDR2 FQNEAQ (reference sequence). J lost 7 bases, V lost 3 bases, and 16 bases had no gene match. CDR3 sequence reads: CASSFWKTAGDRDQPQHF. The CDR3 coding sequence is TGTGCCAGCAGCTTTTGGAAGACCGCGGGGGACAGGGACCAGCCCCAGCATTTT.

This sequence joins TRBV6-6 and TRBJ2-2; 8 positions agree with TRBD2. Unmatched junction bases numbered 8, after V lost 2 bases and J lost 6 bases. CDR3 size: 16 residues. Germline V lookup: CDR1 MNHNY, CDR2 SVGAGI (reference sequence). This CDR3 is CASSYPGTSSSGELFF. Written as DNA, the CDR3 is TGTGCCAGCAGTTACCCGGGGACTAGTTCTTCCGGGGAGCTGTTTTTT.

This clone has a single count. The J gene is TRBJ2-2, the V gene TRBV4-1, with a weak D call TRBD1 (5 bases). The CDR3 is 17 residues long. V was shortened by 1 base and J by 6 bases, with 18 bases between the two germline ends. Germline V CDR1 and CDR2: MGHRA, YSYEKL. This chain's CDR3 is CASSQGLRRVAAGELFF. The DNA of the CDR3 is TGCGCCAGCAGCCAAGGACTGCGCAGGGTGGCGGCCGGGGAGCTGTTTTTT.

This clone was observed a handful of times. J is TRBJ2-1 and V is TRBV5-1, with no clear D. Germline V lookup: CDR1 SGHRS, CDR2 YFSETQ. The CDR3 is 15 amino acids. Trimming took off 1 base at V and 5 bases at J, with 13 bases between the two ends. The CDR3 DNA reads TGCGCCAGCAGCTTGCGCCTCCTTAATGACAATGAGCAGTTCTTC. Protein: CASSLRLLNDNEQFF.

This chain links TRBV19 with TRBJ2-7; 8 positions agree with TRBD2. Germline trimming cut 6 bases from V and 2 bases from J; bases unmatched to any gene: 15. The CDR3 is 17 residues long. Germline V lookup: CDR1 LNHDA, CDR2 SQIVND (reference sequence). CDR3: CASSPLSGENWPYEQYF. The CDR3 DNA follows: TGTGCCAGTAGCCCACTTAGCGGGGAAAACTGGCCCTACGAGCAGTACTTC.

V gene TRBV10-1 combines with J gene TRBJ2-2; TRBD1 might be the D (6 bases). V gave up 1 base and J gave up 2 bases, with 11 bases separating them. Germline-derived CDR1 and CDR2 are WNHNN and SYGVQD (reference sequence). The CDR3 covers 16 residues. The CDR3 sequence is CASSEFGQTNTGELFF. The DNA for the CDR3 is TGCGCCAGCAGTGAGTTTGGACAGACAAACACCGGGGAGCTGTTTTTT.